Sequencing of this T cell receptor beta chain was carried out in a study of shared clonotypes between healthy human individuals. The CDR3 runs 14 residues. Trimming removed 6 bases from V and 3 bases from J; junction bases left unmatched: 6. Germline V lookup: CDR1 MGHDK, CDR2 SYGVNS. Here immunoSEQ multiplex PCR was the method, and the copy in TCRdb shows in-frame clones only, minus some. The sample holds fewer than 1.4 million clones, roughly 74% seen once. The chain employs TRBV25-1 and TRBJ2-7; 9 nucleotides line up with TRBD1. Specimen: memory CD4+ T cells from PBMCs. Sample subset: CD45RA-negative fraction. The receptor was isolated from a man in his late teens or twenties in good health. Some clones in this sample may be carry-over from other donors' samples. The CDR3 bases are TGTGCCAGCAGAGCCCCGGGACAGGGCTACGAGCAGTACTTC. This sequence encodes CASRAPGQGYEQYF.